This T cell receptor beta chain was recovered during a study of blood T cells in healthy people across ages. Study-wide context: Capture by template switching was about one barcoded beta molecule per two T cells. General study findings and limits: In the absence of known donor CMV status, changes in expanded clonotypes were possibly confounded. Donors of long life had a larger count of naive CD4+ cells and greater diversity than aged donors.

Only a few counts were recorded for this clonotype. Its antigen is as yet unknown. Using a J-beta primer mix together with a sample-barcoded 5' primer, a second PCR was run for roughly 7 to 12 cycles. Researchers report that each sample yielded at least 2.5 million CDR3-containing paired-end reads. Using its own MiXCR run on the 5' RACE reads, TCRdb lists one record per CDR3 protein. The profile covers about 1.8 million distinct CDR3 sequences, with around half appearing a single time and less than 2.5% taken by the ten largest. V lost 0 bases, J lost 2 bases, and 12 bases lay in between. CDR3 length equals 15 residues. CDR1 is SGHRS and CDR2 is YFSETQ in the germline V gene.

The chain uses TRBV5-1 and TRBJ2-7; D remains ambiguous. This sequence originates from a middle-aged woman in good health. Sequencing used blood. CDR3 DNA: TGCGCCAGCAGCTTGGAGGCCATTTCTACCTACGAGCAGTACTTC. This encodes CASSLEAISTYEQYF.